The clone carrying this T cell receptor beta chain was observed many times. Its antigen is not known. The sample is drawn from a study of T-cell reconstitution after alpha-beta-depleted transplantation in children. Notes on the study in general: From newly produced T cells came most of the T-cell counts and diversity one year after transplant.

The germline CDR1 and CDR2 sequences are MGHDK and SYGVNS. Trimming at V came to 5 bases and at J to 6 bases, leaving 10 bases not matched to a gene. The CDR3 length is 15 residues. During its preparation, the TCRbeta library received unique molecular identifiers. Each CDR3 protein is one row after TCRdb ran MiXCR on the PCR reads. The table shows about 210,000 distinct CDR3 sequences, with around a sixth occurring only once. Sequenced material: PBMCs, mostly from graft donor cells, taken 360 days after TCRalphabeta/CD19-depleted stem cell transplant. This chain uses TRBV25-1 with TRBJ1-1; 9 bases line up with TRBD1. The receptor was isolated from a male patient aged 2-10 years who had a stem cell transplant for acute lymphoblastic leukemia, so the T cells may come from the graft donor. CDR3 protein: CASSNTLGQGSEAFF. The CDR3 nucleotides are TGTGCCAGCAGTAATACCCTGGGACAGGGCTCTGAAGCTTTCTTT. The full variable domain, completed using reference TRBV25-1 and TRBJ1-1, is EADIYQTPRYLVIGTGKKITLECSQTMGHDKMYWYQQDPGMELHLIHYSYGVNSTEKGDLSSESTVSRIRTEHFPLTLESARPSHTSQYLCASSNTLGQGSEAFFGQGTRLTVV.